Included here is one TCR beta chain sequence, with context. The data were produced by immunoSEQ multiplex PCR, yet TCRdb's version contains in-frame clones alone and is incomplete. The sample has 75,000 to 90,000 clones, around 90% seen once. CDR3 length: 19 residues. V lost 0 bases, J lost 3 bases, and 13 bases stayed unmatched. Germline CDR1 LNHDA, CDR2 SQIVND (reference sequence). These data come from a study of T cell responses to AZD1222 COVID-19 vaccine. J is TRBJ2-1 and V is TRBV19, with 8 bases lining up with TRBD1. The material was peripheral blood, obtained 28 days after the second AZD1222 dose. The origin of this receptor is an adult who received the AZD1222 COVID-19 vaccine. CDR3 coding DNA: TGTGCCAGTAGTATAGAACCCGACCTGGGACAGGCCCTCTACAATGAGCAGTTCTTC. It specifies CASSIEPDLGQALYNEQFF.